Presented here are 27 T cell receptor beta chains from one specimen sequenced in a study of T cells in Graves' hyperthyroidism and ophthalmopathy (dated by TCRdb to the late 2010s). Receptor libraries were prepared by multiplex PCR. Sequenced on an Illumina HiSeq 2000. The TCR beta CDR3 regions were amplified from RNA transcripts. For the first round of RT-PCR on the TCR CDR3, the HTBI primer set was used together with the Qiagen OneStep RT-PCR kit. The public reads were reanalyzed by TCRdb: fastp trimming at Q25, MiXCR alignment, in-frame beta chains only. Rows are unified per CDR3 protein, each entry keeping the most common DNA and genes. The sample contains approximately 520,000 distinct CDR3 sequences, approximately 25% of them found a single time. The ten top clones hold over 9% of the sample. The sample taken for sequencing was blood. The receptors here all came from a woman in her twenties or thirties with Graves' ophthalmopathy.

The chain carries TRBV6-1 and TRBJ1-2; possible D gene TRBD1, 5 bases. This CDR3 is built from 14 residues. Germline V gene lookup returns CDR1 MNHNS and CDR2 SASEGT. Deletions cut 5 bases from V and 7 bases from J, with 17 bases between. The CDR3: CASSPRGRTFGYTF. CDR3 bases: TGTGCCAGCAGTCCCCGGGGGAGGACGTTTGGCTACACCTTC.

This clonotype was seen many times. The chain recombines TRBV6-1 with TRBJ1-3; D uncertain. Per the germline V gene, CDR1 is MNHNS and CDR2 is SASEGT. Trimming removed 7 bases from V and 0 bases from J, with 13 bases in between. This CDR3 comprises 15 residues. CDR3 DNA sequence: TGTGCCAGCAAATTGGCCGCTAGCTCTGGAAACACCATATATTTT. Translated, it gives CASKLAASSGNTIYF.

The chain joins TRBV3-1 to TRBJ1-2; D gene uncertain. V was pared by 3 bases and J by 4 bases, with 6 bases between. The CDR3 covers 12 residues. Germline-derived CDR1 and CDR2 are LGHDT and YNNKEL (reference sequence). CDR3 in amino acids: CASSQEVYGYTF. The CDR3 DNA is TGTGCCAGCAGCCAGGAGGTCTATGGCTACACCTTC.

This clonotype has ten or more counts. The CDR3 DNA reads TGTGCCAGCTCACCACTTTTCGGGAGCAATCAGCCCCAGCATTTT. Translating gives CASSPLFGSNQPQHF. The V call is TRBV18, the J call TRBJ1-5; no clear D gene. V was pared by 1 base and J by 1 base, with 8 bases between. The CDR3 runs to 15 residues. Germline V gene lookup returns CDR1 KGHSH and CDR2 LQKENI.

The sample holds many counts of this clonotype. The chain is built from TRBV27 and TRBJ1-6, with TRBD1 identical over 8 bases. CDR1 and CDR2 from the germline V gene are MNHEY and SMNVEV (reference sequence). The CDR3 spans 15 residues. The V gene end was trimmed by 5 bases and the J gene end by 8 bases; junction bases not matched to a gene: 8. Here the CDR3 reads CASSTDRGGDSPLHF. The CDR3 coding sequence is TGTGCCAGCAGTACCGACAGGGGAGGAGATTCACCCCTCCACTTT.

This CDR3 reads CAIRELSGTGVSGNTIYF. As DNA, the CDR3 is TGTGCCATCAGGGAACTCTCCGGGACAGGGGTCTCTGGAAACACCATATATTTT. This chain uses TRBV10-3 with TRBJ1-3, with TRBD1 matching over 10 bases. The CDR3 contains 18 residues. CDR1 ENHRY and CDR2 SYGVKD come from the germline V gene. The V gene end was trimmed by 6 bases and the J gene end by 0 bases; junction bases not matched to a gene: 11.

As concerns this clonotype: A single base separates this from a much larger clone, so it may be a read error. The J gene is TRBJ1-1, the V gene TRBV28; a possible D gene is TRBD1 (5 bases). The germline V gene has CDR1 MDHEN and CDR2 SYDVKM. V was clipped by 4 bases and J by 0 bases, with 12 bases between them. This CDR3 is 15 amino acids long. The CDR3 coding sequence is TGTGCCAGCAGTTCCCCGGACAAGGTGAACACTGAAGCTTTCTTT. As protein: CASSSPDKVNTEAFF.

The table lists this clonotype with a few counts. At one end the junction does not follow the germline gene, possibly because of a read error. The CDR3 DNA follows: TGTGCCAGCAGCCCTTACAAGAACACTGACGCTTTCTTT. Amino acids: CASSPYKNTDAFF. The V and J genes are TRBV7-6 and TRBJ1-1; D call uncertain. CDR1 SGHVS and CDR2 FNYEAQ come from the germline V gene. The CDR3 totals 13 residues.

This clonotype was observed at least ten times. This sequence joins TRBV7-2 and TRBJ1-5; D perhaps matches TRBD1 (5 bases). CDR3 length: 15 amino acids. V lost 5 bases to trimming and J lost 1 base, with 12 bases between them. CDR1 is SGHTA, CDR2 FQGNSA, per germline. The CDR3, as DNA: TGTGCCAGCAGCGGGGACGGCAAAAGCAATCAGCCCCAGCATTTT. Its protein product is CASSGDGKSNQPQHF.

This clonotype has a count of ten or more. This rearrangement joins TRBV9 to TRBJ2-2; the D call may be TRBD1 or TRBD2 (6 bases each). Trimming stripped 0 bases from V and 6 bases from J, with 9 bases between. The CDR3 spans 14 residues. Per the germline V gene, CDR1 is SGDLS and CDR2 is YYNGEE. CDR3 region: CASSVGGASGELFF. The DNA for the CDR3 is TGTGCCAGCAGCGTAGGGGGGGCGTCCGGGGAGCTGTTTTTT.

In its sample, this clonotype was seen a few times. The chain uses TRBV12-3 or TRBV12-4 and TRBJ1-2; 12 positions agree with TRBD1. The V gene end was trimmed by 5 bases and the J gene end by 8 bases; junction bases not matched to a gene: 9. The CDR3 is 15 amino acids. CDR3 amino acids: CASSPSGQGAQGYTF. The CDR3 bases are TGTGCCAGCAGTCCATCGGGACAGGGGGCGCAGGGCTACACCTTC.

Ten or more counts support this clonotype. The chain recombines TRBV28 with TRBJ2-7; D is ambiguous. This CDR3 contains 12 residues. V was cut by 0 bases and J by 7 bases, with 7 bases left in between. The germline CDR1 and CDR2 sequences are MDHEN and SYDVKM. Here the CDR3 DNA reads TGTGCCAGCAGTTTATGGGTAGGGGAGCAGTACTTC. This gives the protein CASSLWVGEQYF.

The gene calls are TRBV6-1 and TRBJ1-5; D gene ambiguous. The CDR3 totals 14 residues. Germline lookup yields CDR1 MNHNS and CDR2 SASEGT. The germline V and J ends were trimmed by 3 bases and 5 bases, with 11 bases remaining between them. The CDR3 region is CASSEDGTYQPQHF. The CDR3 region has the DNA TGTGCCAGCAGTGAGGATGGTACATATCAGCCCCAGCATTTT.

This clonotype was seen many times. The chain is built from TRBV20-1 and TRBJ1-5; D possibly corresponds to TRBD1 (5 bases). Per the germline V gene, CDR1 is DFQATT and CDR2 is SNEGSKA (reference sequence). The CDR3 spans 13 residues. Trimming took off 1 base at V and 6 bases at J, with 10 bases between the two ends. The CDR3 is CSARGGEGQPQHF. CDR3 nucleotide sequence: TGCAGTGCTAGAGGGGGCGAAGGTCAGCCCCAGCATTTT.

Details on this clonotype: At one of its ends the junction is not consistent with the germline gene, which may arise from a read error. The CDR3 nucleotides are TGTGCCAGCAGTTTATTAGGGAGTTCCTACGAGCAGTGCTTC. This encodes CASSLLGSSYEQCF. This chain uses TRBV28 with TRBJ2-7, with D tentatively TRBD2 (5 bases). The germline V gene has CDR1 MDHEN and CDR2 SYDVKM. This CDR3 has 14 amino acids.

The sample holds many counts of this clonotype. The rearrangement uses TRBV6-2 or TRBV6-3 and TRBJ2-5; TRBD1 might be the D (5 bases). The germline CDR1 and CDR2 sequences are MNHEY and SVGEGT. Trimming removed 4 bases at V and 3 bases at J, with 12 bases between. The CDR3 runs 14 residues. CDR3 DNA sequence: TGTGCCAGCAGTTCTAACGACAGAAAAGAGACCCAGTACTTC. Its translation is CASSSNDRKETQYF.

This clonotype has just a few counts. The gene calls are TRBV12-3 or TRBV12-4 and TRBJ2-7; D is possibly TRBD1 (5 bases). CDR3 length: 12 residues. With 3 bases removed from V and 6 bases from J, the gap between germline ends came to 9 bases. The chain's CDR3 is CASSFPGPEQYF. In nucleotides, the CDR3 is TGTGCCAGCAGTTTCCCAGGGCCCGAGCAGTACTTC.

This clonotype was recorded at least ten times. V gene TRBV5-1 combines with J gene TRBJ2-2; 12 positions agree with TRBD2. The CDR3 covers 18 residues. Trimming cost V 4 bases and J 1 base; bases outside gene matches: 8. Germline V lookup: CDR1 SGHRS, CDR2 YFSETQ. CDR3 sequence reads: CASSTTTSGGLNTGELFF. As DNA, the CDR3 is TGCGCCAGCAGCACTACGACTAGCGGGGGCCTGAACACCGGGGAGCTGTTTTTT.

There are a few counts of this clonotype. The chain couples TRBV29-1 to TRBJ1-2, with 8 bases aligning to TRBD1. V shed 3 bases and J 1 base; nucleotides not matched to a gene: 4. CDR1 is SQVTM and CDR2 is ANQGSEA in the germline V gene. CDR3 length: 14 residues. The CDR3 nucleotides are TGCAGCGTTGAGGACAGGGCCATTAACTATGGCTACACCTTC. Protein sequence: CSVEDRAINYGYTF.

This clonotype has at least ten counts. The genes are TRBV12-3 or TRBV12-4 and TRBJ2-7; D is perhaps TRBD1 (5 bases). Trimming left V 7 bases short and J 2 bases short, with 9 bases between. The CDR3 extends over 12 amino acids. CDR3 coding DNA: TGTGCCAGCACTGACAGAGCCTACGAGCAGTACTTC. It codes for CASTDRAYEQYF.

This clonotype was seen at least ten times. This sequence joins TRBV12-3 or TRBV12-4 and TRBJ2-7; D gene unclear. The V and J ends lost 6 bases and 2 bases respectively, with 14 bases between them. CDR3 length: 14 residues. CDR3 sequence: CASRSLVTAYEQYF. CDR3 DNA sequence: TGTGCCAGCAGAAGCTTGGTCACTGCCTACGAGCAGTACTTC.

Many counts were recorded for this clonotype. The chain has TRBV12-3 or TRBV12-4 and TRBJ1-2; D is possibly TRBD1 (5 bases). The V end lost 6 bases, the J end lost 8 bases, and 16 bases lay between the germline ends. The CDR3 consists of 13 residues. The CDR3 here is CASSLQETGGYTF. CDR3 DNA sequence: TGTGCCAGCAGCCTACAGGAAACAGGAGGCTACACCTTC.

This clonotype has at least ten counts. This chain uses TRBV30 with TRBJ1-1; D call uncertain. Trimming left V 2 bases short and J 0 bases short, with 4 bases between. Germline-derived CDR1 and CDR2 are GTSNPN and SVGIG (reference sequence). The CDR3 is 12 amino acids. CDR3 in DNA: TGTGCCTGGAGTTCAATGAACACTGAAGCTTTCTTT. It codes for CAWSSMNTEAFF.

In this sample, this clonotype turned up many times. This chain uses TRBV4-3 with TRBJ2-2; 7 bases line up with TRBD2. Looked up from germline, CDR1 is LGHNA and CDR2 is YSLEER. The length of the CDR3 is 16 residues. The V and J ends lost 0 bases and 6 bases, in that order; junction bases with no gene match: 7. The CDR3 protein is CASSQDGQGGAGELFF. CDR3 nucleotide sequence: TGCGCCAGCAGCCAAGATGGCCAGGGAGGGGCCGGGGAGCTGTTTTTT.

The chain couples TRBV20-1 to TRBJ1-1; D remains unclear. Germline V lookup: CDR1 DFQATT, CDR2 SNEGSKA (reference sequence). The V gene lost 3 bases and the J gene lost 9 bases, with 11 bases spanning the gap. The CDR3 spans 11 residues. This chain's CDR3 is CSASSGNQAFF. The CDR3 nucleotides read TGCAGTGCTAGTTCCGGAAATCAAGCTTTCTTT.

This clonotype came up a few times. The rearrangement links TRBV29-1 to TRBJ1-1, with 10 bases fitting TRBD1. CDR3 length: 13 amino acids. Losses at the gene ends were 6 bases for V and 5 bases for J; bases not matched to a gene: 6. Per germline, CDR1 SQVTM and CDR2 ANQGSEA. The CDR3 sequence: CSVETGGATEAFF. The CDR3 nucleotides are TGCAGCGTGGAGACAGGGGGCGCGACTGAAGCTTTCTTT.

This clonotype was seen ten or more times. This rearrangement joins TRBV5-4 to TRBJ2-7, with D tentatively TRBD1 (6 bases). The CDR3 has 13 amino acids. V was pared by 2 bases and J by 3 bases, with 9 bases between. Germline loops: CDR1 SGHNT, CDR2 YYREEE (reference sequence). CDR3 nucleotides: TGTGCCAGCAGCTTCGGGACACTCTACGAGCAGTACTTC. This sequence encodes CASSFGTLYEQYF. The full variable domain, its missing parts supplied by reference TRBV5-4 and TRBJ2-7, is ETGVTQSPTHLIKTRGQQVTLRCSSQSGHNTVSWYQQALGQGPQFIFQYYREEENGRGNFPPRFSGLQFPNYSSELNVNALELDDSALYLCASSFGTLYEQYFGPGTRLTVT.